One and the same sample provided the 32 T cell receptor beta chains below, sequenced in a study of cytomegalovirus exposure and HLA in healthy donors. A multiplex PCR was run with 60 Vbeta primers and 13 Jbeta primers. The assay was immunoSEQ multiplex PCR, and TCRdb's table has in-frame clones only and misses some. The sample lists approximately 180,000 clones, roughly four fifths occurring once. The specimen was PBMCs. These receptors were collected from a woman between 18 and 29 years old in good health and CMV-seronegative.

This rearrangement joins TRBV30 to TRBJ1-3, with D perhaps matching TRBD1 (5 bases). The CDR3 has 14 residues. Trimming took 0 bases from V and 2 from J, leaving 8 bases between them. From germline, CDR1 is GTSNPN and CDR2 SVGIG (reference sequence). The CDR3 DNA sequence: TGTGCCTGGAGTGTGGGACTTCCTGGAAACACCATATATTTT. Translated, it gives CAWSVGLPGNTIYF. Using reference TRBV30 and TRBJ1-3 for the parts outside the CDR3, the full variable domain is SQTIHQWPATLVQPVGSPLSLECTVEGTSNPNLYWYRQAAGRGLQLLFYSVGIGQISSEVPQNLSASRPQDRQFILSSKKLLLSDSGFYLCAWSVGLPGNTIYFGEGSWLTVV.

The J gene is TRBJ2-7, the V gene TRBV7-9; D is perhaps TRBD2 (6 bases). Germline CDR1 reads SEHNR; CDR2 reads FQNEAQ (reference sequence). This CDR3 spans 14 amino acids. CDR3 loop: CSSSSQGGTYEQYV. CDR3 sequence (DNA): TGTTCCAGCAGCTCCCAGGGCGGGACCTACGAGCAGTACGTC.

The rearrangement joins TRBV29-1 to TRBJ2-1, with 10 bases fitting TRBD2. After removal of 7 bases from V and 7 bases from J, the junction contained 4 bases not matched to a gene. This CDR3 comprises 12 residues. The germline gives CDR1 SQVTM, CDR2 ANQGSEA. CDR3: CSEAGGPNEQFF. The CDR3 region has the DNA TGCAGCGAAGCGGGAGGGCCGAATGAGCAGTTCTTC.

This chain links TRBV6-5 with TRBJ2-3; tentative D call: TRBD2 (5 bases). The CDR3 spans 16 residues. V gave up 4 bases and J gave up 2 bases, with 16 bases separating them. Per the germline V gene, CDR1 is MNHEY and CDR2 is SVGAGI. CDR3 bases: TGTGCCAGCAGTTCTCTTGCGGGCGAAACCACAGATACGCAGTATTTT. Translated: CASSSLAGETTDTQYF.

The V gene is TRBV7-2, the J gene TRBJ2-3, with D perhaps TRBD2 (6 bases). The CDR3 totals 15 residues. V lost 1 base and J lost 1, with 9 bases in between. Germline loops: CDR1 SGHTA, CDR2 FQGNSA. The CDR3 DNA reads TGTGCCAGCAGCTTAGGGGGGGTCCGCACAGATACGCAGTATTTT. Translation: CASSLGGVRTDTQYF. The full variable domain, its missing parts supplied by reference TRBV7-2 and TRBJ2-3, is GAGVSQSPSNKVTEKGKDVELRCDPISGHTALYWYRQSLGQGLEFLIYFQGNSAPDKSGLPSDRFSAERTGGSVSTLTIQRTQQEDSAVYLCASSLGGVRTDTQYFGPGTRLTVL.

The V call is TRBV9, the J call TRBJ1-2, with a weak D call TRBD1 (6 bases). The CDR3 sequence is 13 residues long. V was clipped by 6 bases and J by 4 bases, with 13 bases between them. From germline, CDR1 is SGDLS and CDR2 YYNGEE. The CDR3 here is CASNRDLSYGYTF. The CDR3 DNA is TGTGCCAGCAACAGGGACCTAAGCTATGGCTACACCTTC.

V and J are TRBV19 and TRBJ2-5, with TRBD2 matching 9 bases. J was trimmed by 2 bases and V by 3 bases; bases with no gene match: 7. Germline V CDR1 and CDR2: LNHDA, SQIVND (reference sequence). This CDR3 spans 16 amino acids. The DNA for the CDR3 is TGTGCCAGTAGTATGAATGGACTAGCGATACAAGAGACCCAGTACTTC. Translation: CASSMNGLAIQETQYF.

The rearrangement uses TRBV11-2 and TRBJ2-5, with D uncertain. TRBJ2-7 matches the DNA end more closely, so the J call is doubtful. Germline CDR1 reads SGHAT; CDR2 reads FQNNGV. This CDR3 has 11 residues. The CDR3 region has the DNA TGTGCCAGCAGCTTGGACTACGAGCAGTACTTC. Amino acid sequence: CASSLDYEQYF.

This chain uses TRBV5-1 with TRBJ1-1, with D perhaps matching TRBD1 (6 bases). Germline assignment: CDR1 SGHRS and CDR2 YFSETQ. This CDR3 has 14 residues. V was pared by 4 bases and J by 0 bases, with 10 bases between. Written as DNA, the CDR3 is TGCGCCAGCAGCCCCGACAGGATGAACACTGAAGCTTTCTTT. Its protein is CASSPDRMNTEAFF.

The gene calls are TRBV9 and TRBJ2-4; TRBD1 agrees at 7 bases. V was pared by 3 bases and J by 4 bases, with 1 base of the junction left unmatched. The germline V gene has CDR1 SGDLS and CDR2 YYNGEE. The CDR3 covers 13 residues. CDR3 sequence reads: CASSAGQKNIQYF. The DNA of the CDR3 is TGTGCCAGCAGCGCGGGACAGAAAAACATTCAGTACTTC.

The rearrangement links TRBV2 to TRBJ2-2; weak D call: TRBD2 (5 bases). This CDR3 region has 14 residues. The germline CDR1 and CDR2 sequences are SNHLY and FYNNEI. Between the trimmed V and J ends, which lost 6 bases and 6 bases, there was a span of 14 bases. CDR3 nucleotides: TGTGCCAGCAGGGGTAATCTGCGGGCCGGGGAGCTGTTTTTT. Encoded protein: CASRGNLRAGELFF.

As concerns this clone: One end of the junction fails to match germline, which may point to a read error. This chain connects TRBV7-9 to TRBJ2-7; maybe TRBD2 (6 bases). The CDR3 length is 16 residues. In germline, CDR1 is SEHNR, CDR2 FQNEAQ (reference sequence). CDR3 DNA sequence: TGTTCCAGCAGCCAATCAGTCGGGGGACTCGTCTGGGAGCAGTACTTC. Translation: CSSSQSVGGLVWEQYF.

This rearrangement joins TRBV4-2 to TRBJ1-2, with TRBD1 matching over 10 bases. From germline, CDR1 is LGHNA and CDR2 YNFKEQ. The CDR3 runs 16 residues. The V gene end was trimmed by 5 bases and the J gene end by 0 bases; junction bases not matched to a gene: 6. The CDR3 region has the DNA TGTGCCAGCAGCGCCGGGACAGGGGCCGCTAACTATGGCTACACCTTC. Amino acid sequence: CASSAGTGAANYGYTF.

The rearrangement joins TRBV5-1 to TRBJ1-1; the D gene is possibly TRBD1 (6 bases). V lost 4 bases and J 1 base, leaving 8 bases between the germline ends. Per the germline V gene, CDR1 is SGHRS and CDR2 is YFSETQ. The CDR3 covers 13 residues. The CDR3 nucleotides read TGCGCCAGCAGCGGGGGACAGAACACTGAAGCTTTCTTT. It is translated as CASSGGQNTEAFF.

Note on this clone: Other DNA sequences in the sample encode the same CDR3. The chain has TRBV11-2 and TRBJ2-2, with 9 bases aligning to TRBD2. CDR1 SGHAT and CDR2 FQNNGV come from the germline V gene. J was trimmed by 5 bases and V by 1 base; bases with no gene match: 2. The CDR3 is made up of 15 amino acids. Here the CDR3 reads CASSLVAGETGELFF. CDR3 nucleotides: TGTGCCAGCAGCTTAGTAGCGGGAGAAACCGGGGAGCTGTTTTTT.

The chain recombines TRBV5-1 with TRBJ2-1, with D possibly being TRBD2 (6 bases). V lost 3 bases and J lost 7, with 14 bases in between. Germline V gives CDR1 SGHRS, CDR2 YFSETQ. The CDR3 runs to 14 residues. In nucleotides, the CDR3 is TGCGCCAGCAGCTCCGGGGGAGTTGAGAATGAGCAGTTCTTC. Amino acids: CASSSGGVENEQFF.

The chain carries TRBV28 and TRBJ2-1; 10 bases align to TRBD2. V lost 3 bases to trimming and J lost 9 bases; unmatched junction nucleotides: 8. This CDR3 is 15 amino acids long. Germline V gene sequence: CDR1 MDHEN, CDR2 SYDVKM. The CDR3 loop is CASSFLTGTSAEQFF. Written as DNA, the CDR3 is TGTGCCAGCAGTTTCCTCACCGGGACTAGCGCTGAGCAGTTCTTC.

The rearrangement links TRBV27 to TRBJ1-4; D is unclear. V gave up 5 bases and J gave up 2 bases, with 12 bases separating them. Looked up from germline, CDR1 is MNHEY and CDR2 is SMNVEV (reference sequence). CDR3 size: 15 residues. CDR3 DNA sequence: TGTGCCAGCAGTCCGTTACGGGAGACTAATGAAAAACTGTTTTTT. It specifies CASSPLRETNEKLFF.

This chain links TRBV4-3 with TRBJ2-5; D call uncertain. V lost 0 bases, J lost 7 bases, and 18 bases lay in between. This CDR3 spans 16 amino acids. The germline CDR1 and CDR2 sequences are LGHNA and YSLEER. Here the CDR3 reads CASSQDKEWSHGTQYF. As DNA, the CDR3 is TGCGCCAGCAGCCAAGATAAGGAGTGGTCCCATGGGACCCAGTACTTC.

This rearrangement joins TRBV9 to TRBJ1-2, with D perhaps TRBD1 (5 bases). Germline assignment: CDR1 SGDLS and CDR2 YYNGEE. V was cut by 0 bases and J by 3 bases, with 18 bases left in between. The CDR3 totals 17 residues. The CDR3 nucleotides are TGTGCCAGCAGCGTAGAACTTTCGGTCAGGGCGGACTATGGCTACACCTTC. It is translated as CASSVELSVRADYGYTF.

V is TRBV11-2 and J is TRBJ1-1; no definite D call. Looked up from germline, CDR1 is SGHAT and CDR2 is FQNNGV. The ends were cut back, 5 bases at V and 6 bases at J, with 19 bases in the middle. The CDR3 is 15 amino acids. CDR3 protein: CASSPYRRSGAEAFF. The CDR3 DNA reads TGTGCCAGCAGCCCATACCGGAGGAGTGGGGCTGAAGCTTTCTTT.

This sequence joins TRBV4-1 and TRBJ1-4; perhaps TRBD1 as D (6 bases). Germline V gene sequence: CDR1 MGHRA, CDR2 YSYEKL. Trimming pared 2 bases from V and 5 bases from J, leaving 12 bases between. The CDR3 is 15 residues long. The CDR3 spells CASSQYGDINEKLFF. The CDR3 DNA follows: TGCGCCAGCAGCCAATACGGGGACATAAATGAAAAACTGTTTTTT.

Here the CDR3 reads CASSQLAWEEHAGELFF. Here the CDR3 DNA reads TGCGCCAGCAGCCAACTAGCGTGGGAGGAGCACGCCGGGGAGCTGTTTTTT. The chain couples TRBV4-1 to TRBJ2-2, with D maybe TRBD2 (6 bases). V was trimmed by 2 bases and J by 6 bases, leaving 19 bases between them. Looked up from germline, CDR1 is MGHRA and CDR2 is YSYEKL. This CDR3 is 17 amino acids long.

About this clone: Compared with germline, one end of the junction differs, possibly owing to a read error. CDR3 DNA: TGTTCCAGCAGCCCTAAGGGGCTGGCCGAGCAGTACTTC. It specifies CSSSPKGLAEQYF. This chain connects TRBV7-9 to TRBJ2-7; D might be TRBD1 (5 bases). This CDR3 is 13 amino acids long. CDR1 is SEHNR, CDR2 FQNEAQ, per germline (reference sequence).

The CDR3 region has the DNA TGTGCCAGCAGCAGCTCCTACGAGCAGTACTTC. This sequence encodes CASSSSYEQYF. J is TRBJ2-7 and V is TRBV2, with D unclear. Trimming shortened V by 6 bases and J by 0 bases, and 3 bases separated the two germline ends. Germline V CDR1 and CDR2: SNHLY, FYNNEI. The CDR3 loop spans 11 amino acids.

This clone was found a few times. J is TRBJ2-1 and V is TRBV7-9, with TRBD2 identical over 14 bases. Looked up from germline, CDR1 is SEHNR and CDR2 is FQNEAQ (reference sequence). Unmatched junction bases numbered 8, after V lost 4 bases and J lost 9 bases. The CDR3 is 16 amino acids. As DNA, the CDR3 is TGTGCCAGCAGCTCCCAGACTAGCGGGAGGGCCAGTGAGCAGTTCTTC. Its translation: CASSSQTSGRASEQFF.

The CDR3 DNA reads TGTGCCAGCAGTGCCTCCCGGGACAGGGGGCCTCCCCTCCACTTT. Amino acids: CASSASRDRGPPLHF. This rearrangement joins TRBV2 to TRBJ1-6; TRBD1 matches at 12 bases. Germline V lookup: CDR1 SNHLY, CDR2 FYNNEI. The CDR3 has 15 residues. The V segment lost 4 bases and the J segment 13 bases; nucleotides outside the gene matches: 8.

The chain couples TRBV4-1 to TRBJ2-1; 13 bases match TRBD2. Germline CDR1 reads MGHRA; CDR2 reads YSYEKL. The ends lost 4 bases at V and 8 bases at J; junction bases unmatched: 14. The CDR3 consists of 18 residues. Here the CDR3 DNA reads TGCGCCAGCAGCCCTTGGGGGACTAGCGGGAAGGGTAGGGATGAGCAGTTCTTC. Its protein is CASSPWGTSGKGRDEQFF.

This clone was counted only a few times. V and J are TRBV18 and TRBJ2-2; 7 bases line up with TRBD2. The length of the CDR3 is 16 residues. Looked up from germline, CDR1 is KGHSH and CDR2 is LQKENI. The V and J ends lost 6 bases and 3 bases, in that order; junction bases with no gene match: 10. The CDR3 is CASSLGASGHTGELFF. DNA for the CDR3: TGTGCCAGCTCTCTCGGGGCTAGCGGACACACCGGGGAGCTGTTTTTT.

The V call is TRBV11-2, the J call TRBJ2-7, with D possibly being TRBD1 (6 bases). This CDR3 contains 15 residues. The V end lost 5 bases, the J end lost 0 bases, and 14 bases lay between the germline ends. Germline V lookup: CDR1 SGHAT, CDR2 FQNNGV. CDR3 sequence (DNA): TGTGCCAGCAGCCCCGGACAGAAGTCCTCCTACGAGCAGTACTTC. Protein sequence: CASSPGQKSSYEQYF.

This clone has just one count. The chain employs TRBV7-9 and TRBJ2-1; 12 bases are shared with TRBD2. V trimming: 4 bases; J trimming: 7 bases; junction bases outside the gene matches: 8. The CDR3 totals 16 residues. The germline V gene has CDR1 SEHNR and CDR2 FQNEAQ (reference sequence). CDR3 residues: CASSSQTSGRANEQFF. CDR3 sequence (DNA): TGTGCCAGCAGCTCACAGACTAGCGGGAGAGCGAATGAGCAGTTCTTC.

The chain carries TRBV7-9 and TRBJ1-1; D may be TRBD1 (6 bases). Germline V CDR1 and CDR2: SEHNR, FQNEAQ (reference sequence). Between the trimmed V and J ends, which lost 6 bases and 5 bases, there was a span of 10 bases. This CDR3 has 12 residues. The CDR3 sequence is CASSYRVTEAFF. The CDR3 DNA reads TGTGCCAGCAGTTACAGGGTAACTGAAGCTTTCTTT.